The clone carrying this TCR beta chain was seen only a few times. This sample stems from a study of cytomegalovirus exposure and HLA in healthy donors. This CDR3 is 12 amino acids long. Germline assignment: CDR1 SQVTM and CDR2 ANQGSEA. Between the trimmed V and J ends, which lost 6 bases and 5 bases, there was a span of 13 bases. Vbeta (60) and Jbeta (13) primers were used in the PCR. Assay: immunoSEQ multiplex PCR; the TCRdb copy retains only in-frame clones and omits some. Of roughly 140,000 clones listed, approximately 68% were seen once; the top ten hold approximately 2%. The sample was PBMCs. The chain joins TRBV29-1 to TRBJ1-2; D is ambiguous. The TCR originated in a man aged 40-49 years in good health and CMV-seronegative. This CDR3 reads CSVTAAGYGYTF. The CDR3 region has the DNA TGCAGCGTCACGGCAGCGGGGTATGGCTACACCTTC.